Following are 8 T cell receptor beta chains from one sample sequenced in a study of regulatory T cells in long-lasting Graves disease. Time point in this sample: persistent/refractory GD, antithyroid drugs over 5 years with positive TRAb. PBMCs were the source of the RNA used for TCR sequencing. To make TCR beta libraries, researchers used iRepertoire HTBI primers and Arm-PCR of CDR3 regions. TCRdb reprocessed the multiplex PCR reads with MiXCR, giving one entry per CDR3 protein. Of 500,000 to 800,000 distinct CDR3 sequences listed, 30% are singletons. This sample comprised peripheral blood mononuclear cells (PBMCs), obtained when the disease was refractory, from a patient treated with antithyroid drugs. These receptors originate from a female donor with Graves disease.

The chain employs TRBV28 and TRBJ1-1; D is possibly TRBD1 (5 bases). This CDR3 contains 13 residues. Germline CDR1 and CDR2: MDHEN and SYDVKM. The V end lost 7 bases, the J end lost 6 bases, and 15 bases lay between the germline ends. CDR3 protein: CASTRQFGAEAFF. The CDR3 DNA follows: TGTGCCAGCACCCGACAGTTCGGGGCTGAAGCTTTCTTT.

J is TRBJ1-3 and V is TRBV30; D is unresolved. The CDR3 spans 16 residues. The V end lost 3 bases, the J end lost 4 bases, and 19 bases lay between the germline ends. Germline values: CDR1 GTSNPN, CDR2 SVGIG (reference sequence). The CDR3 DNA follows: TGTGCCTGGAGCGCTCTTGGGTCCTTGGCCGGAAACACCATATATTTT. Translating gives CAWSALGSLAGNTIYF. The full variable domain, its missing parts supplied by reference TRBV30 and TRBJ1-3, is SQTIHQWPATLVQPVGSPLSLECTVEGTSNPNLYWYRQAAGRGLQLLFYSVGIGQISSEVPQNLSASRPQDRQFILSSKKLLLSDSGFYLCAWSALGSLAGNTIYFGEGSWLTVV.

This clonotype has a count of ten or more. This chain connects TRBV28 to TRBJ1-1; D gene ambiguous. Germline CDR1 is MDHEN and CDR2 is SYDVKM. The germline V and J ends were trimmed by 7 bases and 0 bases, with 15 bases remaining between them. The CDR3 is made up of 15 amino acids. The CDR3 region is CASTPPPFLNTEAFF. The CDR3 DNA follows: TGTGCCAGCACCCCGCCGCCCTTCCTGAACACTGAAGCTTTCTTT.

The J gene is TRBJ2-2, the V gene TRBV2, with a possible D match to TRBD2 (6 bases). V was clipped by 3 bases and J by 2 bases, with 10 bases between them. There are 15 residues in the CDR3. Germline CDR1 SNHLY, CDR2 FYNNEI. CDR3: CASSDGGRNTGELFF. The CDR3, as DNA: TGTGCCAGCAGTGATGGGGGGAGAAACACCGGGGAGCTGTTTTTT.

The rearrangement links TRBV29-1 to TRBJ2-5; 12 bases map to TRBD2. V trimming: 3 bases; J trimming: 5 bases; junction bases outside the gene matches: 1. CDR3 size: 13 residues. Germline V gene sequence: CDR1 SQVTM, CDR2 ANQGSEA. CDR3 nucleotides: TGCAGCGTTGACCTAGCGGGAGGGGAGACCCAGTACTTC. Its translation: CSVDLAGGETQYF.

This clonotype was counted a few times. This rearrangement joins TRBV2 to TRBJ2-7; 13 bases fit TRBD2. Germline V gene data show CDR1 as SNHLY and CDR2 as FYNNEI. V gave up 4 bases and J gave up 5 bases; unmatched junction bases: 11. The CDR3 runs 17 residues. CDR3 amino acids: CASSGEGFGTSGNEQYF. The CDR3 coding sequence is TGTGCCAGCAGTGGCGAGGGATTCGGGACTAGCGGGAACGAGCAGTACTTC. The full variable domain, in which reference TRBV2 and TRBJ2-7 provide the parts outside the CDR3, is EPEVTQTPSHQVTQMGQEVILRCVPISNHLYFYWYRQILGQKVEFLVSFYNNEISEKSEIFDDQFSVERPDGSNFTLKIRSTKLEDSAMYFCASSGEGFGTSGNEQYFGPGTRLTVT.

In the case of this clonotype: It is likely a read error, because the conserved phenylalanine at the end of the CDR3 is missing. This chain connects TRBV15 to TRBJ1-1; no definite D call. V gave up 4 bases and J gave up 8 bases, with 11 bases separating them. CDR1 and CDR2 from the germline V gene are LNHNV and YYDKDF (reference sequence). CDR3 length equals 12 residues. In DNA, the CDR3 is TGTGCCACCAGCATGTCAGCCTTAGAAGCTTTCGTT. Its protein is CATSMSALEAFV.

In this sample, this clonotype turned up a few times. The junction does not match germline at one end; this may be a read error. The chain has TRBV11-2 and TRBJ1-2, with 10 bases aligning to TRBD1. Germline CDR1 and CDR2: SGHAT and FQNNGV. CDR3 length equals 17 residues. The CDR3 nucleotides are TGTGCCAGCAGCGGTGGGACAGGGGCCAAACGGGGCTATGGCCACACCTTC. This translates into CASSGGTGAKRGYGHTF.